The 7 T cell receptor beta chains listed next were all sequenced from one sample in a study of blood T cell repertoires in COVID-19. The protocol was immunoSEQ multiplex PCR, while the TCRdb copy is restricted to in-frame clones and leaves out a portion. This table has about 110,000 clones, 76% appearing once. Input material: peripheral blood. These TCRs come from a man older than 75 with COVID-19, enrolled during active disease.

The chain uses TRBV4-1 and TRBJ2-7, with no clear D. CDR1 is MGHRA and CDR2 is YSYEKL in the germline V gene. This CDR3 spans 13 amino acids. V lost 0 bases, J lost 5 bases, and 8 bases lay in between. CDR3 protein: CASSQDSRHEQYF. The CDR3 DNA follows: TGCGCCAGCAGCCAAGATAGCCGTCACGAGCAGTACTTC.

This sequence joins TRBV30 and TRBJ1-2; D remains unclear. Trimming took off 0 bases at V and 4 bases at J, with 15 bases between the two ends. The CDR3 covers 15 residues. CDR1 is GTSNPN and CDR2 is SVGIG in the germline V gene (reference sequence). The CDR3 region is CAWSVEGSQLYGYTF. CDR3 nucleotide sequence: TGTGCCTGGAGTGTGGAGGGCTCCCAACTCTATGGCTACACCTTC.

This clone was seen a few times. The CDR3 bases are TGTGCCAGCATCATGGACAGGGTCTCCAACACTGAAGCTTTCTTT. Encoded protein: CASIMDRVSNTEAFF. The chain has TRBV2 and TRBJ1-1, with 8 bases that match TRBD1. From germline, CDR1 is SNHLY and CDR2 FYNNEI. This CDR3 region has 15 residues. The junction had 9 bases not matched to a gene; V was cut back by 7 bases and J by 2 bases.

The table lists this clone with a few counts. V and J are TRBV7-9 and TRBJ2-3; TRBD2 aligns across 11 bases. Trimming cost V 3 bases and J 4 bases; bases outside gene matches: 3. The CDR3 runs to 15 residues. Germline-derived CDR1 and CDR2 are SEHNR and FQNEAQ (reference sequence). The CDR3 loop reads CASSFASGRSDTQYF. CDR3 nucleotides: TGTGCCAGCAGCTTTGCTAGCGGGAGGTCAGATACGCAGTATTTT.

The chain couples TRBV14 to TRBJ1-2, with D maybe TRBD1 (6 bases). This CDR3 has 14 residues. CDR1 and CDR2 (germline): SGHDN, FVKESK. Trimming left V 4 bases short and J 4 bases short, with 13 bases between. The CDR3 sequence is CASSRQGSGYGYTF. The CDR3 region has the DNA TGTGCCAGCAGCCGGCAGGGGTCAGGCTATGGCTACACCTTC.

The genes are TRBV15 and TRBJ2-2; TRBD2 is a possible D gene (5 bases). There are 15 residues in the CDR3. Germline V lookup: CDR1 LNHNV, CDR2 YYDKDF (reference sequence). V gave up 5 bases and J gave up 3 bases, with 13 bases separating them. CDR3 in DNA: TGTGCCACCAGCTATACGACTACACACACCGGGGAGCTGTTTTTT. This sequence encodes CATSYTTTHTGELFF. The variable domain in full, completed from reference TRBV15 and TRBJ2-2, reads DAMVIQNPRYQVTQFGKPVTLSCSQTLNHNVMYWYQQKSSQAPKLLFHYYDKDFNNEADTPDNFQSRRPNTSFCFLDIRSPGLGDTAMYLCATSYTTTHTGELFFGEGSRLTVL.

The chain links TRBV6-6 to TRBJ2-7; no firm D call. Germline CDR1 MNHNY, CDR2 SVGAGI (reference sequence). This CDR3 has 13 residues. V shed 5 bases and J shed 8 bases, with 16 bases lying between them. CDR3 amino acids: CASSPEVVAKQYF. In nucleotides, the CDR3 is TGTGCCAGCAGTCCCGAGGTAGTAGCCAAGCAGTACTTC.